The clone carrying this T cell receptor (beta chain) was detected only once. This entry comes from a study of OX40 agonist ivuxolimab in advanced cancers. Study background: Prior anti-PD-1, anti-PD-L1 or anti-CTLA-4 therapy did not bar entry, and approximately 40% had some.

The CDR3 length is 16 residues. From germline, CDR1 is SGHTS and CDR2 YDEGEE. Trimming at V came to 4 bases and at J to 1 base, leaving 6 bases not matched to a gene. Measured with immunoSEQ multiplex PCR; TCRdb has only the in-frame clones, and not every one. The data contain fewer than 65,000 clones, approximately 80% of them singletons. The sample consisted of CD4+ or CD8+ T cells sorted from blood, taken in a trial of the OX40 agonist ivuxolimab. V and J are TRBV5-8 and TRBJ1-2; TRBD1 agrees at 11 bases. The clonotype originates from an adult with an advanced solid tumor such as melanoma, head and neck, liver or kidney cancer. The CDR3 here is CASSGGQGVLNYGYTF. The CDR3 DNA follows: TGTGCCAGCAGCGGGGGACAGGGGGTTCTTAACTATGGCTACACCTTC. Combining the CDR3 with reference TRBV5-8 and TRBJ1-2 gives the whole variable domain EAGVTQSPTHLIKTRGQQATLRCSPISGHTSVYWYQQALGLGLQFLLWYDEGEERNRGNFPPRFSGRQFPNYSSELNVNALELEDSALYLCASSGGQGVLNYGYTFGSGTRLTVV.